The TCR beta chain under discussion was sequenced for a study of CD8+ T cells in alopecia areata. At the level of the study: By percentage of affected scalp area, the severity of treated patients was scored.

The CDR3 is 16 amino acids. J gave up 2 bases and V 5 bases, and 11 bases lay outside the gene matches. Germline V lookup: CDR1 SGHTA, CDR2 FQGNSA. As for treatment: oral pan-JAK inhibitor, 5-10 mg twice daily. After isolation, RNA underwent reverse transcription to generate cDNA as the sequencing template. Profiling relied on immunoSEQ multiplex PCR, and the TCRdb table lists in-frame clones only, not all of them. The data contain 100,000 to 150,000 clones, 61% of them singletons. The receptor comes from a human donor with alopecia areata. This material consisted of CD4+ T cells sorted from blood, taken at week 4, from a patient treated with tofacitinib. The rearrangement joins TRBV7-2 to TRBJ2-7, with 8 bases aligning to TRBD2. CDR3 bases: TGTGCCAGCAGCCAAGATCTGATAGCGGGGACCTACGAGCAGTACTTC. This encodes CASSQDLIAGTYEQYF.